Listed below are T cell receptor beta chains from one sample, sequenced in a study of blood T cell repertoires in COVID-19. Clones were read by immunoSEQ multiplex PCR, and TCRdb kept only the in-frame ones, dropping some. The table includes about 140,000 clones, about 87% detected once. Specimen: peripheral blood. The receptors derive from a man aged 50 or older who had recovered from COVID-19. Both conserved end residues are part of each CDR3. Fields, in order: J gene, clone size, V gene, D gene, CDR3 protein, CDR3 DNA. D genes are given only for firm matches. Where a row states a size, it is once, few, many or the class of an expanded clone; other rows omit it.

J: TRBJ1-1
size: NA
V: TRBV20-1
D: TRBD1
CDR3: CSASTPTGGNTEAFF
DNA: TGCAGTGCTAGTACCCCGACAGGGGGGAACACTGAAGCTTTCTTT

J: TRBJ1-5
size: NA
V: TRBV19
D: NA
CDR3: CASSIDSGNQPQHF
DNA: TGTGCCAGTAGTATAGATAGTGGCAATCAGCCCCAGCATTTT

J: TRBJ2-2
size: NA
V: TRBV15
D: NA
CDR3: CATSAGPNTGELFF
DNA: TGTGCCACCAGCGCGGGCCCGAACACCGGGGAGCTGTTTTTT

J: TRBJ1-6
size: NA
V: TRBV15
D: NA
CDR3: CATSRVGGTQPLHF
DNA: TGTGCCACCAGCAGAGTAGGGGGAACCCAGCCCCTCCACTTT

J: TRBJ1-5
size: few
V: TRBV19
D: NA
CDR3: CASSILAVSNQPQHF
DNA: TGTGCCAGTAGTATTCTCGCAGTTAGCAATCAGCCCCAGCATTTT

J: TRBJ2-2
size: NA
V: TRBV3-1/TRBV3-2
D: TRBD1
CDR3: CASSQHPGQGADTGELFF
DNA: TGTGCCAGCAGCCAACACCCGGGACAGGGGGCGGACACCGGGGAGCTGTTTTTT

J: TRBJ1-1
size: NA
V: TRBV5-6
D: NA
CDR3: CASSLAWQANTEAFF
DNA: TGTGCCAGCAGCTTGGCCTGGCAGGCTAACACTGAAGCTTTCTTT

J: TRBJ2-7
size: NA
V: TRBV21-1
D: NA
CDR3: CASSKNPRLQDGPYEQYF
DNA: TGTGCCAGCAGCAAAAACCCACGTCTACAGGACGGCCCCTACGAGCAGTACTTC

J: TRBJ2-2
size: NA
V: TRBV7-3
D: NA
CDR3: CASSLMAYTGELFF
DNA: TGTGCCAGCAGCTTAATGGCCTACACCGGGGAGCTGTTTTTT

J: TRBJ2-1
size: NA
V: TRBV7-8
D: NA
CDR3: CASSLVLTRGGYNEQFF
DNA: TGTGCCAGCAGCTTAGTGCTGACAAGGGGGGGCTACAATGAGCAGTTCTTC

J: TRBJ1-5
size: once
V: TRBV4-2
D: TRBD1
CDR3: CASSQGRQGNQPQHF
DNA: TGTGCCAGCAGCCAAGGGCGACAGGGGAATCAGCCCCAGCATTTT

J: TRBJ1-1
size: NA
V: TRBV5-1
D: NA
CDR3: CASSRDINTEAFF
DNA: TGCGCCAGCAGCCGCGACATCAACACTGAAGCTTTCTTT

J: TRBJ1-2
size: NA
V: TRBV4-1
D: NA
CDR3: CASSQAGNYGYTF
DNA: TGCGCCAGCAGCCAAGCAGGCAACTATGGCTACACCTTC

J: TRBJ2-7
size: NA
V: TRBV5-1
D: TRBD2
CDR3: CASSLEAGGISYEQYF
DNA: TGCGCCAGCAGCTTGGAGGCGGGGGGAATCTCCTACGAGCAGTACTTC

J: TRBJ1-2
size: NA
V: TRBV6-1
D: TRBD1
CDR3: CASSDYLGQLNYGYTF
DNA: TGTGCCAGCAGTGATTATTTGGGACAGCTAAACTATGGCTACACCTTC

J: TRBJ1-4
size: NA
V: TRBV5-1
D: NA
CDR3: CASSSGPRAGATNEKLFF
DNA: TGCGCCAGCAGCTCTGGCCCCAGGGCTGGGGCAACTAATGAAAAACTGTTTTTT

J: TRBJ2-7
size: NA
V: TRBV4-1
D: TRBD1
CDR3: CASSPSTGGTYEQYF
DNA: TGCGCCAGCAGCCCAAGTACAGGGGGGACCTACGAGCAGTACTTC

J: TRBJ2-3
size: NA
V: TRBV6-6
D: TRBD2
CDR3: CASTIGTSGGTDTQYF
DNA: TGTGCCAGCACAATCGGGACTAGCGGGGGCACAGATACGCAGTATTTT

J: TRBJ2-3
size: once
V: TRBV5-1
D: NA
CDR3: CASRGGTDTQYF
DNA: TGCGCCAGCAGGGGAGGCACAGATACGCAGTATTTT

J: TRBJ2-7
size: NA
V: TRBV11-2
D: NA
CDR3: CASSPGGPYEQYF
DNA: TGTGCCAGCAGCCCCGGGGGACCCTACGAGCAGTACTTC

J: TRBJ1-1
size: NA
V: TRBV4-2
D: TRBD1
CDR3: CASSHGQDNTEAFF
DNA: TGTGCCAGCAGCCATGGACAGGACAACACTGAAGCTTTCTTT

J: TRBJ1-3
size: NA
V: TRBV19
D: TRBD1
CDR3: CASGRGQGGGNTIYF
DNA: TGTGCCAGTGGCCGGGGACAGGGAGGTGGAAACACCATATATTTT

J: TRBJ2-7
size: NA
V: TRBV7-2
D: TRBD2
CDR3: CASSSRLAGGAREQYF
DNA: TGTGCCAGCAGCTCCCGCCTAGCGGGGGGCGCCCGGGAGCAGTACTTC

J: TRBJ1-1
size: NA
V: TRBV6-5
D: TRBD1
CDR3: CASSIGQGVITEAFF
DNA: TGTGCCAGCAGCATAGGACAGGGGGTCATCACTGAAGCTTTCTTT

J: TRBJ1-1
size: NA
V: TRBV10-3
D: NA
CDR3: CAIRDTVTGLNTEAFF
DNA: TGTGCCATCAGGGACACCGTGACAGGTCTGAACACTGAAGCTTTCTTT

J: TRBJ1-5
size: NA
V: TRBV5-1
D: TRBD1
CDR3: CASSLEGQGAGQPQHF
DNA: TGCGCCAGCAGCTTGGAGGGACAGGGGGCAGGTCAGCCCCAGCATTTT

J: TRBJ1-6
size: NA
V: TRBV4-3
D: NA
CDR3: CASSQNRVQNSPLHF
DNA: TGCGCCAGCAGCCAAAACAGGGTTCAAAATTCACCCCTCCACTTT

J: TRBJ2-7
size: NA
V: TRBV6-5
D: TRBD1
CDR3: CASSSPRTGVSYEQYF
DNA: TGTGCCAGCAGTTCTCCTCGGACAGGGGTCTCCTACGAGCAGTACTTC

J: TRBJ2-3
size: NA
V: TRBV12-5
D: NA
CDR3: CASGLAGTDTQYF
DNA: TGTGCTAGTGGTTTGGCAGGGACAGATACGCAGTATTTT

J: TRBJ1-2
size: NA
V: TRBV5-5
D: NA
CDR3: CASSLTYDRINYGYTF
DNA: TGTGCCAGCAGCTTAACCTACGACAGGATCAATTATGGCTACACCTTC

J: TRBJ2-4
size: NA
V: TRBV6-5
D: NA
CDR3: CASSPAGNIQYF
DNA: TGTGCCAGCAGTCCCGCGGGAAACATTCAGTACTTC

J: TRBJ1-1
size: NA
V: TRBV12-3/TRBV12-4
D: NA
CDR3: CASSVQGAPEAFF
DNA: TGTGCCAGCAGCGTACAGGGAGCCCCTGAAGCTTTCTTT

J: TRBJ1-6
size: NA
V: TRBV10-3
D: NA
CDR3: CAISREKEGSPLHF
DNA: TGTGCCATCAGTCGGGAGAAGGAAGGATCACCCCTCCACTTT

J: TRBJ2-3
size: NA
V: TRBV2
D: NA
CDR3: CASSPGTSSTDTQYF
DNA: TGTGCCAGCAGTCCCGGGACATCTAGCACAGATACGCAGTATTTT

J: TRBJ1-2
size: NA
V: TRBV6-5
D: NA
CDR3: CASRDVPGYGYTF
DNA: TGTGCCAGCAGGGACGTCCCGGGGTATGGCTACACCTTC